This T cell receptor (beta chain) was captured by sequencing in a study of response to subunit inactivated influenza vaccine. The CDR3 totals 15 residues. Trimming removed 1 base at V and 1 base at J, with 10 bases between. CDR1 is MNHNS and CDR2 is SASEGT in the germline V gene. This clonotype was observed a handful of times. TCRdb redid the calling of the RT-PCR reads with MiXCR, one entry per CDR3 protein. Of over 300,000 distinct CDR3 sequences listed, 20% to 25% are singletons. This chain uses TRBV6-1 with TRBJ1-1, with D perhaps matching TRBD1 (5 bases). This sequence originates from a man in his fifties or sixties who received an inactivated influenza vaccine. This specimen was PBMCs from blood, taken less than 22 months after vaccination. CDR3 in amino acids: CASSEVRQGNTEAFF. CDR3 coding DNA: TGTGCCAGCAGTGAAGTCCGCCAGGGGAACACTGAAGCTTTCTTT.